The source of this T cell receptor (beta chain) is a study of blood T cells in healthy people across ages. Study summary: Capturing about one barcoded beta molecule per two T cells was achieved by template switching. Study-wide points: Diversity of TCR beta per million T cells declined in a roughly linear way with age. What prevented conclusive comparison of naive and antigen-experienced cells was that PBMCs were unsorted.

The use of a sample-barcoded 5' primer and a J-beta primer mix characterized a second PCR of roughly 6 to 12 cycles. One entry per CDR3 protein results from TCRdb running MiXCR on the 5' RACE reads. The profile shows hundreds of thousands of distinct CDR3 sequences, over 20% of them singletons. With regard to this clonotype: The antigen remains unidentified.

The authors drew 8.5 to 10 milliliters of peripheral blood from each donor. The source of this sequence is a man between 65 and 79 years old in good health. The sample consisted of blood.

The CDR3 loop is CASSLRQGYEKLFF. The CDR3 region has the DNA TGTGCCAGCAGCTTACGGCAGGGTTACGAAAAACTGTTTTTT. The rearrangement joins TRBV7-9 to TRBJ1-4; TRBD1 is a possible D gene (5 bases). Trimming cost V 2 bases and J 8 bases, with 12 bases left between them. From germline, CDR1 is SEHNR and CDR2 FQNEAQ (reference sequence). This CDR3 contains 14 residues.